A selection of T cell receptor beta chains follows, all from one sample in a study. TCRdb redid the calling of the RT-PCR reads with MiXCR, one entry per CDR3 protein. The sample holds 550,000 to 750,000 distinct CDR3 sequences; about 14% are singletons and the top ten take roughly 3.9%. Sequencing was performed on memory CD4+ T cells from blood. All receptors derive from a female donor in good health, serving as a healthy control. Each CDR3 is given with its conserved first and last residue.

TRBV7-2	TRBJ1-2	CASSFGGADYGYTF
TRBV29-1	TRBJ1-1	CSAWGQADTEAFF
TRBV28	TRBJ1-1	CASSSQGGKAFF
TRBV12-3/TRBV12-4	TRBJ2-1	CASSSYGQGPEQFF
TRBV5-5	TRBJ2-1	CASSLDLGRVRFF
TRBV12-3/TRBV12-4	TRBJ1-4	CASSPPRGRDEKLFF
TRBV4-2	TRBJ1-2	CASSQDTGRIITNYGYTF
TRBV5-1	TRBJ2-3	CASSPSSGSSGDTQYF
TRBV7-2	TRBJ2-5	CASSGNGETQYF
TRBV20-1	TRBJ2-7	CSAKNRATPYEQYF
TRBV5-1	TRBJ2-5	CASSLGPPGGQETQYF
TRBV9	TRBJ2-7	CASSPRDRDYEQYF
TRBV7-2	TRBJ2-3	CASSLQQGPDTQYF
TRBV12-3/TRBV12-4	TRBJ2-6	CASRRGTGANVLTF
TRBV30	TRBJ2-1	CAWSVRGLLFF
TRBV5-1	TRBJ2-2	CASSLLQGGELFF
TRBV4-3	TRBJ1-3	CASSQDPTPTGNTIYF
TRBV3-1	TRBJ2-7	CASSQEGDRVYEQYF
TRBV7-2	TRBJ2-3	CASSRNSAGGRTDTQYF
TRBV11-1	TRBJ2-7	CASSLSRGGYEQYF
TRBV7-2	TRBJ2-5	CASSQTSGNQETQYF
TRBV5-1	TRBJ2-1	CASSFTTSLLGEQFF
TRBV12-3/TRBV12-4	TRBJ2-1	CASSLGRRRQFF
TRBV14	TRBJ2-5	CASSDRDIETQYF
TRBV7-9	TRBJ2-1	CASTIQGPGAEGQFF
TRBV20-1	TRBJ1-4	CSVSPTDEKLFF
TRBV9	TRBJ2-3	CASSVVGTSGRTGSSTDTQYF
TRBV5-1	TRBJ1-2	CASSILPGEAGYTF
TRBV27	TRBJ1-6	CASSLFRGGNSPLHF
TRBV12-3/TRBV12-4	TRBJ2-7	CASSLATGQAHEQYF
TRBV5-1	TRBJ2-3	CASSLQDSTDTQYF
TRBV5-1	TRBJ2-2	CASSLVQPNTGELFF
TRBV5-1	TRBJ1-1	CASSLARGGQGTEAFF
TRBV5-1	TRBJ2-1	CASSLAFTLGREQFF
TRBV6-5	TRBJ2-3	CASSYSGGRDTQYF
TRBV20-1	TRBJ2-3	CSARDQRQDTDTQYF
TRBV28	TRBJ1-2	CASSLSDMRGYTF
TRBV25-1	TRBJ2-5	CASSPQGRETQYF
TRBV5-5	TRBJ2-1	CASSHPLAGGPPYEQFF
TRBV12-3/TRBV12-4	TRBJ2-5	CASSSGSYQETQYF
TRBV7-9	TRBJ2-3	CAVQGQPDTQYF
TRBV4-3	TRBJ2-1	CASSQDAAAYNEQFF
TRBV5-4	TRBJ1-1	CASSLNGLGNTEAFF
TRBV7-2	TRBJ1-5	CASSSSQDQPQHF
TRBV4-1	TRBJ2-7	CASSHQRATTYEQYF
TRBV10-3	TRBJ1-1	CAIRGPENTEAFF
TRBV5-5	TRBJ2-4	CASSLWDQNIQYF
TRBV6-5	TRBJ2-7	CASSYTPSGSRDEQYF
TRBV7-6	TRBJ2-7	CASSLFQFPGPPYEQYF
TRBV19	TRBJ1-5	CASGPLGVNQPQHF
TRBV5-1	TRBJ2-6	CASSLVAGANVLTF
TRBV20-1	TRBJ1-2	CSAGHGGARRGYTF
TRBV6-6	TRBJ2-1	CASSLRAGGLRGNEQFF